This TCR beta chain was found in a study of OX40 agonist ivuxolimab in advanced cancers. Looking at the study overall: At under 85% male, the cohort had a mean age of about 60 years, ranging from about 23 to 79.

This clone is a singleton in its sample. Assay: immunoSEQ multiplex PCR; the TCRdb copy retains only in-frame clones and omits some. Of some 77,000 clones in the sample, approximately 83% were seen once. Per germline, CDR1 ENHRY and CDR2 SYGVKD. V lost 6 bases and J lost 11; bases outside the gene matches: 18. The CDR3 sequence is 15 residues long. The sequences come from CD4+ or CD8+ T cells sorted from blood, collected in a trial of the OX40 agonist ivuxolimab. This sequence originates from an adult with an advanced solid tumor such as melanoma, head and neck, liver or kidney cancer. The chain recombines TRBV10-3 with TRBJ2-5; 7 positions agree with TRBD2. CDR3 in DNA: TGTGCCATCAGGGGACCGGGGAGGGATGGAGATGAGCAGTACTTC. Translation gives CAIRGPGRDGDEQYF.